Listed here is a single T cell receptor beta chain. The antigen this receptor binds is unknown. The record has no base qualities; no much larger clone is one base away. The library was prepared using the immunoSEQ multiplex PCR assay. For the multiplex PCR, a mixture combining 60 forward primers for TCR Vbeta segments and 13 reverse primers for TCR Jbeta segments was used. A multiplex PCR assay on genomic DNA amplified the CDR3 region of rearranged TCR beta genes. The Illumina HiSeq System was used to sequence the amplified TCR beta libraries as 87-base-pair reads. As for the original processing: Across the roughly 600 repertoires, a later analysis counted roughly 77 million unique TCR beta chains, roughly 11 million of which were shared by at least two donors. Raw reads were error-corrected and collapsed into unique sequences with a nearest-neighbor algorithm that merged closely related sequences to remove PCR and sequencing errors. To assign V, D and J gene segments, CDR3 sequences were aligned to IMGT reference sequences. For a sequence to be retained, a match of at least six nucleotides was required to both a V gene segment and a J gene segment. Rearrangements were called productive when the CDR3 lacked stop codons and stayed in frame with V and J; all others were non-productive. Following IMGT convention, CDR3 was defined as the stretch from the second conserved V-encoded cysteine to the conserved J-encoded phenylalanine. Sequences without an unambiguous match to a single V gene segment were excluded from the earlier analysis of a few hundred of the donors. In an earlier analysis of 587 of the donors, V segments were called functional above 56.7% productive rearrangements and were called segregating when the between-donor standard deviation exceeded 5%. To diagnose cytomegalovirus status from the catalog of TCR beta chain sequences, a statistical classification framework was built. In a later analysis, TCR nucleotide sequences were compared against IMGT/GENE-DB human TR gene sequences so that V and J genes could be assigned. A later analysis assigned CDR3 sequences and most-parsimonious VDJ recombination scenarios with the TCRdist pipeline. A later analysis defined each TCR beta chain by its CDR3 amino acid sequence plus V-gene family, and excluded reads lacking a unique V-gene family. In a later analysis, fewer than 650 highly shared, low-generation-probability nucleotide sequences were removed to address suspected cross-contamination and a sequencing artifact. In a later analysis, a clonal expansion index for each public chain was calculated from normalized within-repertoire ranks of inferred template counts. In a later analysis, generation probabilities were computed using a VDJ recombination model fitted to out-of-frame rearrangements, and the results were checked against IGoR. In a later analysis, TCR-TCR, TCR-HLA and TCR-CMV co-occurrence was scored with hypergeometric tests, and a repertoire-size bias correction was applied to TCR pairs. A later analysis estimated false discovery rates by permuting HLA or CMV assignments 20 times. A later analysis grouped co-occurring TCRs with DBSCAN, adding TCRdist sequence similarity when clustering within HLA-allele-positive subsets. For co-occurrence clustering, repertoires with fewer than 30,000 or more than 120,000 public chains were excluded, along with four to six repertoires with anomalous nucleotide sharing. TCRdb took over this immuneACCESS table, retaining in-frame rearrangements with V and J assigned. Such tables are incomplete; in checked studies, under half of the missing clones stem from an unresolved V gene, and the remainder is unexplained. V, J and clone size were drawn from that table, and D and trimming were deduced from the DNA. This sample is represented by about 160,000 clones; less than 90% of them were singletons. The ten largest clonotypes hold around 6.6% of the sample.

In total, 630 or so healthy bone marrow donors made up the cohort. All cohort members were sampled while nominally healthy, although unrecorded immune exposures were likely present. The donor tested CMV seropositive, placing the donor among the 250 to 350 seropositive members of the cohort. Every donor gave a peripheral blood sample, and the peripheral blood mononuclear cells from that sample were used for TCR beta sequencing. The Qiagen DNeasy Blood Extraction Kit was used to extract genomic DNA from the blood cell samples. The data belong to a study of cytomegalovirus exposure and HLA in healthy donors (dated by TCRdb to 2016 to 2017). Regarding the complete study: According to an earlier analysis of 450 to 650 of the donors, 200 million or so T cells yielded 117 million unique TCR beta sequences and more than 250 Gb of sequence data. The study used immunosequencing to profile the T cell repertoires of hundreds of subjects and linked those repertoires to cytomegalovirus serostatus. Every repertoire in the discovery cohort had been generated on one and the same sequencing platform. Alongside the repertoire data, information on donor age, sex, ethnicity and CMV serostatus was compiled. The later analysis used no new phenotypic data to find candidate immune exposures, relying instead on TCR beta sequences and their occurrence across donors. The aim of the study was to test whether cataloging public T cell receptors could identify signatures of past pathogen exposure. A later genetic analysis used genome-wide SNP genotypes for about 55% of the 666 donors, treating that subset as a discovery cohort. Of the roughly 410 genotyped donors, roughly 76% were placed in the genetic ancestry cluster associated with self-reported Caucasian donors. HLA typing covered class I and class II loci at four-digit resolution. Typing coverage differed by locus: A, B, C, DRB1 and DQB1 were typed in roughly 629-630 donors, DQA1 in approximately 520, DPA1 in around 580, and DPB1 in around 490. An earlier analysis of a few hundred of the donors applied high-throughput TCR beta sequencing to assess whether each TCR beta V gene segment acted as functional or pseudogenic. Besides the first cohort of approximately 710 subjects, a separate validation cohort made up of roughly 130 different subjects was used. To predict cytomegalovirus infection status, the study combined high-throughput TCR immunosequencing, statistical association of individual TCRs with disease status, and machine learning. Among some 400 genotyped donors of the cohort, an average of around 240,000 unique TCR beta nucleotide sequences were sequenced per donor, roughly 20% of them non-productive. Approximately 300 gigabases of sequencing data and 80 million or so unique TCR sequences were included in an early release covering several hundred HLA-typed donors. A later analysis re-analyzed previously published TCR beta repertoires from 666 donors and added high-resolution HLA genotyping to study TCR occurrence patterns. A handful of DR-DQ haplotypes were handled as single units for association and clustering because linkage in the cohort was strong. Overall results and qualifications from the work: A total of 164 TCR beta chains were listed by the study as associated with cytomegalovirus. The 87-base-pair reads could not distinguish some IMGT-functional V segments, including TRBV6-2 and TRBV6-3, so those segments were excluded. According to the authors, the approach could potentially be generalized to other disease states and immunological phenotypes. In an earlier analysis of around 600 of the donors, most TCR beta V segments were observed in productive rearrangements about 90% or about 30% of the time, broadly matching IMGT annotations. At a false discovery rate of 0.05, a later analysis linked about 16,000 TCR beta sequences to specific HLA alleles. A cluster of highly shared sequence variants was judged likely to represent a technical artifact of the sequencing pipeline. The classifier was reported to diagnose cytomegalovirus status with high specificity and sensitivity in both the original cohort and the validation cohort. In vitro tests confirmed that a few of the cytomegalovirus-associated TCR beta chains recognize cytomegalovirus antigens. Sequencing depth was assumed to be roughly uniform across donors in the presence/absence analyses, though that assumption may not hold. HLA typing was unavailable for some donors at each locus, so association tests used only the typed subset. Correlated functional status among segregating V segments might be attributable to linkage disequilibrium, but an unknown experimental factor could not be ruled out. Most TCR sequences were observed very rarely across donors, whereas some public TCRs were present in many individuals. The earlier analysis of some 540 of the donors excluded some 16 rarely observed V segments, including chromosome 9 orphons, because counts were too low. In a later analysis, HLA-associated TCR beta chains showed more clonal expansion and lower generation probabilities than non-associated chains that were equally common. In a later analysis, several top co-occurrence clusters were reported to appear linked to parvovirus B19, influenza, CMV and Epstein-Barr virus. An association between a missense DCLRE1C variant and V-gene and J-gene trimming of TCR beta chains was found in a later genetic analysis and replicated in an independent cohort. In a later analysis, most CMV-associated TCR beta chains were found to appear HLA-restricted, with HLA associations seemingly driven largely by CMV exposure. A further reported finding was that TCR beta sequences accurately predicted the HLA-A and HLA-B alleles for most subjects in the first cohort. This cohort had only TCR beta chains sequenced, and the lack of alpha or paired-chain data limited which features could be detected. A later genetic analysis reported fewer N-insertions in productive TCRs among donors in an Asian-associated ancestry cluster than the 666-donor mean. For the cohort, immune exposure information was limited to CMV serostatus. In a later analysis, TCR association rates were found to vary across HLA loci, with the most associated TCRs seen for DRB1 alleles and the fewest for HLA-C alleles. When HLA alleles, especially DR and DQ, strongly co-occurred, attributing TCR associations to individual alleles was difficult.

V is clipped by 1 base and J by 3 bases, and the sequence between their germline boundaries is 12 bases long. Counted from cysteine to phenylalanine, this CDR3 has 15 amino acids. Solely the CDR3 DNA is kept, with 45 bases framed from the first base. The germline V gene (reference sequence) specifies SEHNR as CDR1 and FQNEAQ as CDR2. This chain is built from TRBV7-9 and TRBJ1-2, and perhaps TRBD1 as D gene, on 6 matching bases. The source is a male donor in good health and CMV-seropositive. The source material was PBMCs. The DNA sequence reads TGTGCCAGCAGCTTAGAACAGGGATTCGACTATGGCTACACCTTC. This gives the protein CASSLEQGFDYGYTF.